The sequence of this T cell receptor beta chain was determined in a study of graft-versus-host responses after intestinal transplantation. At the level of the study: Transplant types were multivisceral, liver-intestinal, or isolated intestinal. Recipients uniformly received anti-thymocyte globulin induction, followed by tacrolimus and steroids for around 3 years. Study observations and caveats: The recipient marrow held GvH clones, and some of them showed up first in ileum or blood. High graft-versus-host to host-versus-graft T cell clonal ratios marked allografts of patients with graft-donor macrochimerism.

As for this clone: Its matching antigen is unknown.

Profiling relied on immunoSEQ multiplex PCR, and the TCRdb table lists in-frame clones only, not all of them. The sample consists of over 45,000 clones, roughly 93% of them appearing once. Trimming stripped 2 bases from V and 0 bases from J, with 11 bases between. The CDR3 covers 16 residues. CDR1 is SGHTA, CDR2 FQGNSA, per germline. The receptor was isolated from a human donor who was the organ donor for an intestinal transplant. The J gene is TRBJ1-3, the V gene TRBV7-2; unclear D gene. Specimen: unstimulated CD4+ T cells sorted from spleen or lymph node cells, collected before transplant. The CDR3 DNA reads as TGTGCCAGCAGCTTAAGGCCGCACCCCTCTGGAAACACCATATATTTT. Translated, it gives CASSLRPHPSGNTIYF.